The present entry profiles one T cell receptor (beta chain) with its context. Its antigen is unknown. The sample belongs to a study of control samples from healthy donors and cancer patients (dated by TCRdb to about 2020). CDR1 SNHLY and CDR2 FYNNEI were looked up in the germline V gene. V is clipped by 7 bases and J by 6 bases, and the sequence between their germline boundaries is 24 bases long. The CDR3 numbers 16 residues from cysteine through phenylalanine. Of the read, only the CDR3 DNA is kept; its 48 bases are in frame from base 1. Library preparation used the immunoSEQ multiplex PCR assay. TCRdb limited this immuneACCESS table to in-frame rearrangements with V and J called. A share of clones is missing; checked studies link under half to unresolved V genes, and the rest is unexplained. This sample's table contains 150,000 to 200,000 clones. The top ten hold about 2.2% of the sample.

The receptor was derived from a woman in her 30s in good health. The chain links TRBV2 with TRBJ1-2, with the D gene not confidently named. The sequenced material came from blood. The DNA reads TGTGCCAGCAAGAAAGAGGAGGCGCTACATGGGAATGGCTACACCTTC. Protein translation: CASKKEEALHGNGYTF.